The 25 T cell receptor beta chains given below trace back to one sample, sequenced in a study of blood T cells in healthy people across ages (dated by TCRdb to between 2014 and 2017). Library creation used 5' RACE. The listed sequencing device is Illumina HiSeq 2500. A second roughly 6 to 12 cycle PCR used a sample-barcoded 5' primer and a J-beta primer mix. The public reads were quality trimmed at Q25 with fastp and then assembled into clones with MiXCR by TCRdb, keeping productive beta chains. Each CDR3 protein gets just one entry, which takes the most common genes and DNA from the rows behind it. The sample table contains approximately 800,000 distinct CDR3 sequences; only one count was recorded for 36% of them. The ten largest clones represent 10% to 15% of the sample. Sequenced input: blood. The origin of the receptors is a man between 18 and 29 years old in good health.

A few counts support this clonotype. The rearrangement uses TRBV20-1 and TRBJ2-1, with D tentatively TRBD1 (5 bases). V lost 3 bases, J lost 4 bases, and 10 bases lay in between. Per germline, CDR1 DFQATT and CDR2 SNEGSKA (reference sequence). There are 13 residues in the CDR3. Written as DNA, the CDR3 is TGCAGTGCTAGTCCCCGGACATACAATGAGCAGTTCTTC. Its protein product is CSASPRTYNEQFF.

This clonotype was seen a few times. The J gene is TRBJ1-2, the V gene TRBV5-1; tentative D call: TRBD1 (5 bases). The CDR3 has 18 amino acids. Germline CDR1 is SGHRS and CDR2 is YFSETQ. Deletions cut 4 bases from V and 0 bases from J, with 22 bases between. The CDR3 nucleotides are TGCGCCAGCAGCCCTACGGTTGGGGGTACCCCAGCTAACTATGGCTACACCTTC. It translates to CASSPTVGGTPANYGYTF.

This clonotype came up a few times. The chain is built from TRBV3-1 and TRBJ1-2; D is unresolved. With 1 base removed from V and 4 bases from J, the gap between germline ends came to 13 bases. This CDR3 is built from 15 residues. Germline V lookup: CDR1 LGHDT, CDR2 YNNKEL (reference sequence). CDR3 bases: TGTGCCAGCAGCCAAGTAGGGAGAAGGATCTATGGCTACACCTTC. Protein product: CASSQVGRRIYGYTF.

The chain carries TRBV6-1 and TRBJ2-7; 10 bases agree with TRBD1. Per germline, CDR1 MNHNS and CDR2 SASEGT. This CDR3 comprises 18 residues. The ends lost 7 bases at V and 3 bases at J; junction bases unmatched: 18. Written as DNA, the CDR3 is TGTGCCAGCACGTATATACGCCGGGACAGGGGACCGGGCTACGAGCAGTACTTC. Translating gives CASTYIRRDRGPGYEQYF.

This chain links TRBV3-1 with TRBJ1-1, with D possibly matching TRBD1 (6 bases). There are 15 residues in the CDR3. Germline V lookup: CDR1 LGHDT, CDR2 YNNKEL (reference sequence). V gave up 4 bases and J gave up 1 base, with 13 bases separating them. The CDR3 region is CASSPSLTGNTEAFF. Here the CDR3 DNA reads TGTGCCAGCAGCCCATCCTTGACAGGGAACACTGAAGCTTTCTTT.

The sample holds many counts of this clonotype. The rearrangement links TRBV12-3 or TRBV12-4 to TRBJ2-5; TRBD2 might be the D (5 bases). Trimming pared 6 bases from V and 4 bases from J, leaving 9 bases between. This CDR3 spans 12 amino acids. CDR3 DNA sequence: TGTGCCAGCAGAGTCCGGGGAGAGACCCAGTACTTC. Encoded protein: CASRVRGETQYF.

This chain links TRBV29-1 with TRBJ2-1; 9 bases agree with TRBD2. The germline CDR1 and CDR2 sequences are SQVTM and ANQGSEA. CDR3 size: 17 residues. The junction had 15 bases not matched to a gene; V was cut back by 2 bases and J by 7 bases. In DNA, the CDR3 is TGCAGCGTTGAACGTGGTCTAGCTAGCGGGATGAAGAATGAGCAGTTCTTC. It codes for CSVERGLASGMKNEQFF.

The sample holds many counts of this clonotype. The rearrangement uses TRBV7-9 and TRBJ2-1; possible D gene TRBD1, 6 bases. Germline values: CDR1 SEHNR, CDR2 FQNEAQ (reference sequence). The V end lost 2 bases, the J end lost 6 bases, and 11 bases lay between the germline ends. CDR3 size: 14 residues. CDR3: CASSLTGQINEQFF. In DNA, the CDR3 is TGTGCCAGCAGCTTAACAGGACAGATCAATGAGCAGTTCTTC.

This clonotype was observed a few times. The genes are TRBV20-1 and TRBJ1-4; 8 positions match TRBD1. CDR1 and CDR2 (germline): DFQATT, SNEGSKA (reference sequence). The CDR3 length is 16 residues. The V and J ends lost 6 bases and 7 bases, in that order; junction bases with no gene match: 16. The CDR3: CSARKTGTGYGEKLFF. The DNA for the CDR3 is TGCAGTGCCCGAAAAACCGGGACAGGTTATGGTGAAAAACTGTTTTTT.

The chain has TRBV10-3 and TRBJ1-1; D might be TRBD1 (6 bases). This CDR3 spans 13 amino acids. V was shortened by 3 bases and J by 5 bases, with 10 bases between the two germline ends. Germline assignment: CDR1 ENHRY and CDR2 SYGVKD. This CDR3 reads CAISDPGETEAFF. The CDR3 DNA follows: TGTGCCATCAGTGATCCAGGGGAAACTGAAGCTTTCTTT.

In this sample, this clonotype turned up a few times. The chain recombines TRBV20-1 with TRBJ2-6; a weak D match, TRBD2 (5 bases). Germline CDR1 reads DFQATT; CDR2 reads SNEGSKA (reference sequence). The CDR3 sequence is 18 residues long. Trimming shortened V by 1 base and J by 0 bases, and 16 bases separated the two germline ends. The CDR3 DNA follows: TGCAGTGCTAGAGGCCGGTGGACTCCCAGCTCTGGGGCCAACGTCCTGACTTTC. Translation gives CSARGRWTPSSGANVLTF.

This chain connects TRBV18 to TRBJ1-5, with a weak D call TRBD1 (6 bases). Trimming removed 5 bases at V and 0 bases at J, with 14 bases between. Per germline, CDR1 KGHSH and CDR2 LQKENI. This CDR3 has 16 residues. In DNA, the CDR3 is TGTGCCAGCTCAGCGGACAGACTAAATAGCAATCAGCCCCAGCATTTT. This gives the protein CASSADRLNSNQPQHF.

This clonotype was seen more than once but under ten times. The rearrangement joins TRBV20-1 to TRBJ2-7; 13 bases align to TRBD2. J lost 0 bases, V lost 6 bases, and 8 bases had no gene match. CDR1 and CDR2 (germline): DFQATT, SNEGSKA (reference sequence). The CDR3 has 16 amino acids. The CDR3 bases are TGCAGTGCCGGTACTAGCGGGGGGGGGGACTCCTACGAGCAGTACTTC. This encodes CSAGTSGGGDSYEQYF.

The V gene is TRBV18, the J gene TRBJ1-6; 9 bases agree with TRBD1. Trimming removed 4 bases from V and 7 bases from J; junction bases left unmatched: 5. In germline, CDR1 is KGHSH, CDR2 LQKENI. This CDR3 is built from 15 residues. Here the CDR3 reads CASSLRQGENSPLHF. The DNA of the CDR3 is TGTGCCAGCTCACTAAGACAGGGGGAGAATTCACCCCTCCACTTT.

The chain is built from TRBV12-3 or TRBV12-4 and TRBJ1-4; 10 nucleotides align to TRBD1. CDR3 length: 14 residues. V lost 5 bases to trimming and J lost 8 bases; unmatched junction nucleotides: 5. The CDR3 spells CASSRDRGREKLFF. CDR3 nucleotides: TGTGCCAGCAGTCGGGACAGGGGAAGAGAAAAACTGTTTTTT.

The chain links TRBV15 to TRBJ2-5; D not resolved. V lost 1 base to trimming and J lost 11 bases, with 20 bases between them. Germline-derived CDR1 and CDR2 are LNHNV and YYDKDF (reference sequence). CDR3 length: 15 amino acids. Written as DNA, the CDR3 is TGTGCCACCAGCAGAGCTTCAGCGCCGAGCTATGAGCAGTACTTC. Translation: CATSRASAPSYEQYF.

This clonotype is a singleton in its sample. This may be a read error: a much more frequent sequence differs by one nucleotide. CDR3 sequence: CASSSYADYGYTF. The CDR3 coding sequence is TGTGCCAGCAGCTCTTACGCGGACTATGGCTACACCTTC. The chain recombines TRBV7-2 with TRBJ1-2; D call uncertain. The germline V gene encodes CDR1 SGHTA and CDR2 FQGNSA. This CDR3 spans 13 amino acids. V was trimmed by 4 bases and J by 3 bases, leaving 9 bases between them.

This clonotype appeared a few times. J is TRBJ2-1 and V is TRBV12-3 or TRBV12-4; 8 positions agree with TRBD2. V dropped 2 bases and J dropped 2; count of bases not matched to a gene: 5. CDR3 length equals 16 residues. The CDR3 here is CASSLTRGGPYNEQFF. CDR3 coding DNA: TGTGCCAGCAGTTTAACCCGGGGGGGTCCCTACAATGAGCAGTTCTTC.

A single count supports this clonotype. CDR3 in DNA: TGCAGTGCTGCTCCCGGGGGAACCTACGAGCAGTACTTC. Protein: CSAAPGGTYEQYF. The chain uses TRBV20-1 and TRBJ2-7; tentative D call: TRBD2 (6 bases). V was clipped by 5 bases and J by 2 bases, with 13 bases between them. Germline CDR1 and CDR2: DFQATT and SNEGSKA (reference sequence). The CDR3 has 13 amino acids.

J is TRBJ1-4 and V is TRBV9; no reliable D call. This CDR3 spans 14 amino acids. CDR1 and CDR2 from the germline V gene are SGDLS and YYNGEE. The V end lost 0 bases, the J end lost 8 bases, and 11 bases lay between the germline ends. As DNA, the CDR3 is TGTGCCAGCAGCGTAGAGGTCAGTGGAGAAAAACTGTTTTTT. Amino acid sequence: CASSVEVSGEKLFF.

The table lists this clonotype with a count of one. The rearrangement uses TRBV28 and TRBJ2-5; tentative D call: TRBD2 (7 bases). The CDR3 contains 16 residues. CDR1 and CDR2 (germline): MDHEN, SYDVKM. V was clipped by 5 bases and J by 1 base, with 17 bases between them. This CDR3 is CASSVGGRGSQETQYF. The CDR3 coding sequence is TGTGCCAGCAGTGTTGGGGGGCGGGGGAGCCAAGAGACCCAGTACTTC.

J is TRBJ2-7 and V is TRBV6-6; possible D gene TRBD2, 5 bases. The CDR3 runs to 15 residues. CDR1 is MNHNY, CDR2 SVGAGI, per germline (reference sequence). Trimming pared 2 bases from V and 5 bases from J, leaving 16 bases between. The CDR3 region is CASSYRGPSTNEQYF. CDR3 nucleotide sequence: TGTGCCAGCAGTTACAGAGGGCCAAGTACCAACGAGCAGTACTTC.

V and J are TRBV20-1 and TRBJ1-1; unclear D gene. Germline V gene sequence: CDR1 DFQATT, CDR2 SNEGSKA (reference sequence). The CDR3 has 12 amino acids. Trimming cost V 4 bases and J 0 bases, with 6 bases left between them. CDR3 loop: CSAISLNTEAFF. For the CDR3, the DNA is TGCAGTGCTATCTCACTGAACACTGAAGCTTTCTTT.

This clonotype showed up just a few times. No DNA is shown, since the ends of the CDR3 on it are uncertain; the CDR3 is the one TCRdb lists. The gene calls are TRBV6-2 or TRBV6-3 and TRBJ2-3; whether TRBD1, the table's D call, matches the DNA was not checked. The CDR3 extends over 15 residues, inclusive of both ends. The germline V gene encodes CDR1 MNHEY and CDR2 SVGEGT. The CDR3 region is CASSYVGSWGLGTYF.

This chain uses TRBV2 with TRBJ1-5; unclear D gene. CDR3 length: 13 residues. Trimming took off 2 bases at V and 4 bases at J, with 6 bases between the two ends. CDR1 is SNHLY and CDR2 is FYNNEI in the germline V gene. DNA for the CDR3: TGTGCCAGCAGTGAAAACGAGAATCAGCCCCAGCATTTT. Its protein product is CASSENENQPQHF.